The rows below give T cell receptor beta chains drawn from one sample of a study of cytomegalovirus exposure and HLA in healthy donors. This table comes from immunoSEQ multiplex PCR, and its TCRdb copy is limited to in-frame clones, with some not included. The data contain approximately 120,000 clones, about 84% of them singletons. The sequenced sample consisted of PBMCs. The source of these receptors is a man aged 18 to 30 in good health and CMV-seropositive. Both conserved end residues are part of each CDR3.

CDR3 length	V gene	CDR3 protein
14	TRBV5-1	CASSFYRGTGELFF
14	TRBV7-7	CASSLRGDNQPQHF
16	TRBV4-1	CASSQGLAGGSYGYTF
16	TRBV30	CAWSVAGTGLVQPQHF
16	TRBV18	CASSHSGTGSDQPQHF
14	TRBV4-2	CASSRDRVGNEQFF
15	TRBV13	CASSYRDRSNEKLFF
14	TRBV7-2	CASSLVGTQETQYF
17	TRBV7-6	CASSLEVAGRVYNEQFF
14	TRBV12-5	CASAASGGNNEQFF
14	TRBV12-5	CASGLGEAIERQTF
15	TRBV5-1	CASSLGEGLTYEQYF
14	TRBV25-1	CASSAYTANTEAFF
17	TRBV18	CASSPRDRGLSNEKLFF
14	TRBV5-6	CASSLVVSTDTQYF
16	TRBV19	CASSMARGRLNTEAFF
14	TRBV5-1	CASSQQGQGLTQYF
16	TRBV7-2	CASSPLWRGEGETQYF
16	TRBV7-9	CSSSLSGTSGRYEQYF
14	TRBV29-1	CSVDETEGTDTQYF
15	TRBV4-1	CASSQESQGKNIQYF
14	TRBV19	CASSIGSGTDTQYF
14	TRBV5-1	CASSSGTVDYGYTF
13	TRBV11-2	CASSSSRTEKLFF
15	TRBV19	CASSIVLAGAAEAFF
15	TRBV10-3	CAISVPGQGAYGYTF
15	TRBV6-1	CASSLPAGAGDTQYF
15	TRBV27	CASRVGEYSNQPQHF
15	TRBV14	CASSHDGQGYYGYTF
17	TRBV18	CASSPRTGLSSYNEQFF
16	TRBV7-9	CASSLAGLASTDTQYF
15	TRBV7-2	CASSSDRGLGNTIYF
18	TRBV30	CAWSVERGYSTSTDTQYF
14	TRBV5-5	CASSWGEKILEQYF
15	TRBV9	CASSVAGEPYNEQFF
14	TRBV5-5	CASSLDRGGQPQHF
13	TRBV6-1	CASRDRAAYGYTF
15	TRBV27	CASSLSGGRIYEQYF
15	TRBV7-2	CASSVSGSSYNEQFF
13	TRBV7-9	CSSSSDYNYGYTF
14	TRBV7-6	CASSLAPGDYEQYF
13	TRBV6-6	CASSYLPHQPQHF
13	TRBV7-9	CASSLGVLYEQYF
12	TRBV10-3	CAISEPESGYTF
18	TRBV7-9	CSSSSLIPHRGYTDTQYF
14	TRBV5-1	CASSLRRVSDTQYF
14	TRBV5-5	CASSPDYGANVLTF
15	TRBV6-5	CASSYGTGGNSPLHF
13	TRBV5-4	CASSPPGGSPLHF
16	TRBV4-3	CASSQDLGTGSEKLFF